A single sample gave rise to the 26 T cell receptor beta chains below, sequenced in a study of T cell changes during pregnancy in multiple sclerosis. Sequencing was performed with immunoSEQ multiplex PCR; in TCRdb, only in-frame clones are kept and a portion is missing. This table holds more than 70,000 clones, around 92% found once. The sequenced sample was peripheral blood, obtained after pregnancy. The receptors originated from a female donor in good health, enrolled as a control in a pregnancy study.

The gene calls are TRBV4-3 and TRBJ2-1; possible D gene TRBD1, 7 bases. The CDR3 covers 14 residues. The germline gives CDR1 LGHNA, CDR2 YSLEER. Trimming took 0 bases from V and 7 from J, leaving 10 bases between them. CDR3 coding DNA: TGCGCCAGCAGCCAAGATGCAGGGGGGAATGAGCAGTTCTTC. Translating it yields CASSQDAGGNEQFF.

The rearrangement joins TRBV4-2 to TRBJ1-5; 7 nucleotides align to TRBD1. The ends lost 0 bases at V and 3 bases at J; junction bases unmatched: 2. The CDR3 extends over 15 amino acids. Germline lookup yields CDR1 LGHNA and CDR2 YNFKEQ. The CDR3 spells CASSQDDRVNQPQHF. The CDR3 nucleotides read TGTGCCAGCAGCCAAGATGACAGGGTCAATCAGCCCCAGCATTTT.

This clone has just a few counts. The rearrangement links TRBV5-1 to TRBJ1-2, with a tentative D call TRBD1 (5 bases). V lost 0 bases and J lost 7, with 19 bases in between. This CDR3 has 16 residues. Germline CDR1 SGHRS, CDR2 YFSETQ. The CDR3 region has the DNA TGCGCCAGCAGCTTGGCCCGAATGACGGGGGACGCTGGCTACACCTTC. Translation gives CASSLARMTGDAGYTF.

The chain employs TRBV29-1 and TRBJ2-5, with D possibly being TRBD2 (5 bases). The CDR3 consists of 11 residues. V lost 4 bases, J lost 5 bases, and 8 bases lay in between. Germline V gene lookup returns CDR1 SQVTM and CDR2 ANQGSEA. The CDR3 loop reads CSVGTRETQYF. DNA of the CDR3: TGCAGCGTTGGGACTCGGGAGACCCAGTACTTC.

The V gene is TRBV11-1, the J gene TRBJ1-1, with 7 bases lining up with TRBD1. The CDR3 has 14 amino acids. The germline V gene has CDR1 SGHAT and CDR2 FQDESV (reference sequence). J gave up 5 bases and V 5 bases, and 8 bases lay outside the gene matches. The CDR3 here is CASSIGGGRTEAFF. CDR3 DNA sequence: TGTGCCAGCAGCATCGGAGGGGGCCGAACTGAAGCTTTCTTT.

The chain combines TRBV27 with TRBJ2-1; a weak D match, TRBD1 (7 bases). Trimming took off 5 bases at V and 4 bases at J, with 15 bases between the two ends. Germline CDR1 reads MNHEY; CDR2 reads SMNVEV (reference sequence). This CDR3 spans 15 amino acids. This CDR3 reads CASSGTGAGYNEQFF. The CDR3 DNA follows: TGTGCCAGCAGTGGTACAGGGGCGGGATACAATGAGCAGTTCTTC.

The gene calls are TRBV4-3 and TRBJ2-1, with D unresolved. V shed 1 base and J shed 0 bases, with 10 bases lying between them. Germline values: CDR1 LGHNA, CDR2 YSLEER. CDR3 length equals 16 residues. CDR3 sequence reads: CASSQVSGRSYNEQFF. The CDR3 bases are TGCGCCAGCAGCCAAGTTTCAGGCCGCTCCTACAATGAGCAGTTCTTC.

The chain couples TRBV2 to TRBJ2-1; 9 positions match TRBD2. V shed 7 bases and J 0 bases; nucleotides not matched to a gene: 10. The CDR3 consists of 17 residues. From germline, CDR1 is SNHLY and CDR2 FYNNEI. Here the CDR3 DNA reads TGTGCCAGCATGGGCGGGGGGGCCCAAAGCTCCTACAATGAGCAGTTCTTC. This sequence encodes CASMGGGAQSSYNEQFF.

This chain uses TRBV6-1 with TRBJ2-1; TRBD2 matches 11 bases. V trimming: 4 bases; J trimming: 8 bases; junction bases outside the gene matches: 4. The CDR3 is made up of 14 amino acids. Per germline, CDR1 MNHNS and CDR2 SASEGT. The CDR3 region has the DNA TGTGCCAGCAGTGTAGCGGGGGGGCGGGATGAGCAGTTCTTC. The encoded protein is CASSVAGGRDEQFF.

The CDR3 here is CASSKQGGTGELFF. The DNA of the CDR3 is TGTGCCAGCAGTAAACAGGGTGGCACCGGGGAGCTGTTTTTT. V gene TRBV25-1 combines with J gene TRBJ2-2, with a possible D match to TRBD1 (6 bases). Germline values: CDR1 MGHDK, CDR2 SYGVNS. V shed 5 bases and J shed 4 bases, with 11 bases lying between them. The CDR3 sequence is 14 residues long.

The rearrangement joins TRBV5-1 to TRBJ2-2, with TRBD1 as a possible D gene (6 bases). The germline V and J ends were trimmed by 3 bases and 0 bases, with 12 bases remaining between them. The length of the CDR3 is 16 residues. Germline loops: CDR1 SGHRS, CDR2 YFSETQ. The CDR3 is CASSSSGQPNTGELFF. CDR3 bases: TGCGCCAGCAGCTCATCGGGACAACCGAACACCGGGGAGCTGTTTTTT.

J is TRBJ1-4 and V is TRBV5-1; D remains ambiguous. The CDR3 runs 14 residues. CDR1 is SGHRS and CDR2 is YFSETQ in the germline V gene. Trimming took 2 bases from V and 5 from J, leaving 10 bases between them. The CDR3: CASSFNGINEKLFF. DNA of the CDR3: TGCGCCAGCAGCTTTAACGGGATAAATGAAAAACTGTTTTTT.

This clone has a single count. This chain connects TRBV21-1 to TRBJ2-1; TRBD2, the table's D call, was not compared with the DNA. TRBV21-1 constitutes a pseudogene. The CDR3 totals 22 residues. The CDR3 loop is CASSKVLPARLAGGPPYNEQFF. The CDR3 bases are TGTGCCAGCAGCAAAGTACTCCCGGCTAGACTAGCGGGGGGGCCTCCCTACAATGAGCAGTTCTTC.

This chain uses TRBV28 with TRBJ1-5; D may be TRBD1 (6 bases). This CDR3 region has 14 residues. The V and J ends lost 3 bases and 5 bases respectively, with 11 bases between them. Germline loops: CDR1 MDHEN, CDR2 SYDVKM. CDR3 DNA sequence: TGTGCCAGCAGTTTCCCCGACAGGTATCAGCCCCAGCATTTT. Translating it yields CASSFPDRYQPQHF.

This chain uses TRBV4-3 with TRBJ1-1, with D perhaps TRBD1 (5 bases). Trimming shortened V by 4 bases and J by 0 bases, and 15 bases separated the two germline ends. CDR1 and CDR2 (germline): LGHNA, YSLEER. The CDR3 is made up of 16 amino acids. The CDR3, as DNA: TGCGCCAGCAGCCCTGGGGGGGTACCCATGAACACTGAAGCTTTCTTT. It codes for CASSPGGVPMNTEAFF.

The chain employs TRBV21-1 and TRBJ1-3. TRBV21-1 is described as a pseudogene. This CDR3 region has 17 residues. CDR3 bases: TGTGCCAGCAGCAAAGAGCATGGCGGGGAGACTGGAAACACCATATATTTT. The encoded protein is CASSKEHGGETGNTIYF.

This sequence joins TRBV18 and TRBJ1-1, with TRBD1 matching 7 bases. With V trimmed by 3 bases and J by 1 base, 5 bases remained unmatched. Germline assignment: CDR1 KGHSH and CDR2 LQKENI. This CDR3 spans 15 amino acids. The CDR3 nucleotides read TGTGCCAGCTCACCTTACAGGGGCACGAACACTGAAGCTTTCTTT. Encoded protein: CASSPYRGTNTEAFF.

A single count supports this clone. The J gene is TRBJ2-1, the V gene TRBV7-2, with TRBD2 matching over 11 bases. Looked up from germline, CDR1 is SGHTA and CDR2 is FQGNSA. There are 15 residues in the CDR3. With 6 bases clipped from V and 9 bases from J, the junction kept 10 bases outside the gene matches. The CDR3 region has the DNA TGTGCCAGCAGTCTGGTCCTAGCGGGGGGAACTGAGCAGTTCTTC. Translating gives CASSLVLAGGTEQFF.

As DNA, the CDR3 is TGTGCCAGCAGCCCAGATGTCGTCTCGAATGAGCAGTTCTTC. It translates to CASSPDVVSNEQFF. The chain uses TRBV7-6 and TRBJ2-1, with D uncertain. This CDR3 comprises 14 residues. The V end was cut by 5 bases, the J end by 7 bases, with 15 bases between. Germline CDR1 is SGHVS and CDR2 is FNYEAQ.

The chain links TRBV2 to TRBJ1-6; a weak D match, TRBD1 (5 bases). In germline, CDR1 is SNHLY, CDR2 FYNNEI. The length of the CDR3 is 16 residues. V lost 5 bases to trimming and J lost 0 bases, with 11 bases between them. CDR3 residues: CASSYRQTSYNSPLHF. CDR3 nucleotides: TGTGCCAGCAGTTATAGACAGACCTCCTATAATTCACCCCTCCACTTT.

J is TRBJ2-1 and V is TRBV18, with D unresolved. This CDR3 spans 13 amino acids. The germline V and J ends were trimmed by 3 bases and 6 bases, with 9 bases remaining between them. CDR1 and CDR2 from the germline V gene are KGHSH and LQKENI. Here the CDR3 reads CASSPKPGNEQFF. CDR3 in DNA: TGTGCCAGCTCACCGAAACCGGGCAATGAGCAGTTCTTC. Full variable domain (rest looked up from reference TRBV18 and TRBJ2-1): NAGVMQNPRHLVRRRGQEARLRCSPMKGHSHVYWYRQLPEEGLKFMVYLQKENIIDESGMPKERFSAEFPKEGPSILRIQQVVRGDSAAYFCASSPKPGNEQFFGPGTRLTVL.

The V call is TRBV2, the J call TRBJ2-2, with D possibly matching TRBD1 (6 bases). The ends were cut back, 6 bases at V and 7 bases at J, with 9 bases in the middle. The V gene's germline CDR1 is SNHLY and CDR2 FYNNEI. The CDR3 length is 12 residues. CDR3 amino acids: CASRSQGGELFF. CDR3 DNA sequence: TGTGCCAGCAGGTCACAGGGCGGGGAGCTGTTTTTT.

CDR3 sequence reads: CASSFGGGAYEQYF. As DNA, the CDR3 is TGCGCCAGCAGCTTTGGCGGGGGGGCCTACGAGCAGTACTTC. This chain uses TRBV5-1 with TRBJ2-7, with 9 positions matching TRBD2. Germline values: CDR1 SGHRS, CDR2 YFSETQ. Trimming took 2 bases from V and 2 from J; bases not matched to a gene: 2. The CDR3 is 14 amino acids.

The gene calls are TRBV10-1 and TRBJ2-1, with 12 bases that match TRBD2. The CDR3 sequence is 17 residues long. V lost 7 bases to trimming and J lost 8 bases; unmatched junction nucleotides: 15. Germline-derived CDR1 and CDR2 are WNHNN and SYGVQD (reference sequence). The CDR3 protein is CASNGRLAGVAGDEQFF. CDR3 sequence (DNA): TGCGCCAGCAACGGGCGACTAGCGGGGGTCGCGGGGGATGAGCAGTTCTTC.

The chain combines TRBV28 with TRBJ1-5, with 7 bases identical to TRBD1. This CDR3 is 15 amino acids long. The ends lost 2 bases at V and 2 bases at J; junction bases unmatched: 3. Per germline, CDR1 MDHEN and CDR2 SYDVKM. Here the CDR3 DNA reads TGTGCCAGCAGTTTAGGAGGACAGGGCAATCAGCCCCAGCATTTT. The encoded protein is CASSLGGQGNQPQHF.

This rearrangement joins TRBV7-3 to TRBJ2-1, with 8 positions matching TRBD1. The V and J ends lost 4 bases and 12 bases, in that order; junction bases with no gene match: 11. Germline V gene lookup returns CDR1 SGHTA and CDR2 FQGTGA. This CDR3 is 14 amino acids long. The CDR3 is CASSSQGAEVRQFF. The DNA of the CDR3 is TGTGCCAGCAGCTCTCAGGGGGCCGAAGTTCGGCAGTTCTTC. The entire variable domain, with the rest obtained from reference TRBV7-3 and TRBJ2-1, is as follows: GAGVSQTPSNKVTEKGKYVELRCDPISGHTALYWYRQSLGQGPEFLIYFQGTGAADDSGLPNDRFFAVRPEGSVSTLKIQRTERGDSAVYLCASSSQGAEVRQFFGPGTRLTVL.